Below are 5 T cell receptor beta chains sequenced from a single sample in a study of blood T cell repertoires in COVID-19. Only in-frame clones appear in the TCRdb table, and some are missing; sequencing was by immunoSEQ multiplex PCR. Among more than 150,000 clones listed, 70% to 85% were seen once. The material sequenced was peripheral blood. These receptors all come from an elderly woman with acute or convalescent COVID-19.

This clone was detected only once. The V and J genes are TRBV24-1 and TRBJ2-1; TRBD2 might be the D (5 bases). The ends were cut back, 4 bases at V and 6 bases at J, with 9 bases in the middle. Germline CDR1 reads KGHDR; CDR2 reads SFDVKD. This CDR3 is 13 amino acids long. As DNA, the CDR3 is TGTGCCACCAGTGACCAACTAGTCAATGAGCAGTTCTTC. Translating it yields CATSDQLVNEQFF.

The chain carries TRBV5-5 and TRBJ1-1; D uncertain. V was shortened by 4 bases and J by 4 bases, with 23 bases between the two germline ends. The CDR3 extends over 17 amino acids. Germline V lookup: CDR1 SGHKS, CDR2 YYEKEE (reference sequence). CDR3: CASSLFDLLGPATEAFF. As DNA, the CDR3 is TGTGCCAGCAGCCTGTTCGACCTCTTGGGCCCGGCCACTGAAGCTTTCTTT.

The genes are TRBV27 and TRBJ1-2, with 8 positions matching TRBD1. The J segment lost 7 bases and the V segment lost 5 bases, leaving 3 bases of the junction unmatched. Germline-derived CDR1 and CDR2 are MNHEY and SMNVEV (reference sequence). CDR3 size: 12 residues. The CDR3 is CASSTGQGGYTF. Written as DNA, the CDR3 is TGTGCCAGCAGTACCGGACAGGGTGGCTACACCTTC.

The chain has TRBV29-1 and TRBJ1-2; 10 bases are a match to TRBD1. Per germline, CDR1 SQVTM and CDR2 ANQGSEA. Trimming removed 0 bases from V and 7 bases from J; junction bases left unmatched: 5. This CDR3 region has 14 residues. The CDR3 DNA is TGCAGCGTTGAAGAGGAGGGACAGGGGTTTGGCTACACCTTC. Protein: CSVEEEGQGFGYTF.

J is TRBJ2-3 and V is TRBV25-1; possibly TRBD1 for D (6 bases). Germline V gene lookup returns CDR1 MGHDK and CDR2 SYGVNS. V lost 5 bases to trimming and J lost 4 bases, with 16 bases between them. The CDR3 is 15 residues long. The CDR3 region is CASSLPTGSADTQYF. The CDR3 bases are TGTGCCAGCAGTCTTCCTACAGGGTCAGCAGATACGCAGTATTTT. The variable domain in full, with the rest retrieved from reference TRBV25-1 and TRBJ2-3, is EADIYQTPRYLVIGTGKKITLECSQTMGHDKMYWYQQDPGMELHLIHYSYGVNSTEKGDLSSESTVSRIRTEHFPLTLESARPSHTSQYLCASSLPTGSADTQYFGPGTRLTVL.